This T cell receptor beta chain was captured in a study of radiotherapy plus CTLA-4 blockade in lung cancer listed by TCRdb under 2018. About the investigation overall: Objective responses were observed in around 20% of enrolled patients, and disease control was achieved in 25% to 40%.

The study evaluated CTLA-4 blockade (ipilimumab) given together with focal radiation therapy in patients who had chemo-refractory metastatic non-small-cell lung cancer. This clone appeared once. What antigen it recognizes has not been identified. Base qualities are not provided; no much larger clone lies one nucleotide away. Library preparation employed the immunoSEQ multiplex PCR assay. TCRdb stores this immuneACCESS table with in-frame sequences only. Part of the clones is absent; in the studies checked, under half of the shortfall reflects unresolved V genes, and no reason is known for the rest. Recorded for this sample are about 51,000 clones; roughly 77% of them occurred a single time. The ten largest clones represent 2% to 2.5% of the sample. Broader findings and caveats from the paper: After treatment with radiotherapy and ipilimumab, TCR clones that came from tumors expanded in the peripheral blood. The strongest predictors of response, as reported, were early dynamic changes in blood T cell clones along with a rise in serum interferon-beta after radiation.

The germline V gene encodes CDR1 MNHNY and CDR2 SVGAGI (reference sequence). V was cut back by 2 bases and J by 3 bases, leaving a gap of 11 bases between them. Inclusive of the bounding cysteine and phenylalanine, the CDR3 is 15 residues long. Only the CDR3 DNA stays, 45 bases, in frame from base 1. This sequence uses TRBV6-6 and TRBJ1-5; TRBD1 is perhaps the D gene, given 5 matching bases. This receptor was taken from a human donor with non-small cell lung cancer whose response to radiotherapy plus ipilimumab could not be evaluated. The sample consisted of peripheral blood, taken from a patient treated with radiotherapy plus ipilimumab. CDR3 sequence: CASSYPDSLNQPQHF. The DNA sequence is TGTGCCAGCAGTTACCCCGACAGCCTCAATCAGCCCCAGCATTTT.